A selection of T cell receptor beta chains follows, all from one sample in a study of T cell responses to AZD1222 COVID-19 vaccine. Only in-frame clones appear in the TCRdb table, and some are missing; sequencing was by immunoSEQ multiplex PCR. The sample shows about 75,000 clones, about nine tenths of them seen only once. The sequencing here drew on peripheral blood, taken 28 days after the second dose of the MenACWY control vaccine. Every receptor here comes from an adult who received the MenACWY meningococcal vaccine as a control. Each CDR3 is given with its conserved first and last residue. The D gene is left open where the match is weak. A clone size is listed for some rows: how often the clone was seen (once, few, many), or a class if it is expanded.

V gene,J gene,clone size,D gene,CDR3 DNA,CDR3 protein
TRBV9,TRBJ1-2,.,.,TGTGCCAGCAGCGTAGAGTGGAGGAGCTATGGCTACACCTTC,CASSVEWRSYGYTF
TRBV5-1,TRBJ1-2,.,.,TGCGCCAGCAGCTTTAGAGACACCGGTAACTATGGCTACACCTTC,CASSFRDTGNYGYTF
TRBV6-5,TRBJ2-7,.,.,TGTGCCAGCAGTCGCCCCGCGGCACCCTACGAGCAGTACTTC,CASSRPAAPYEQYF
TRBV9,TRBJ2-3,.,TRBD2,TGTGCCAGCAGCGGACAGAGCGGGGGGGCCAAAGATACGCAGTATTTT,CASSGQSGGAKDTQYF
TRBV7-2,TRBJ1-4,.,.,TGTGCCAGCAGCTCTAGCGGCCAGGGAGGGGAAAAACTGTTTTTT,CASSSSGQGGEKLFF
TRBV7-2,TRBJ2-1,.,.,TGTGCCAGCAGCCCCCCTGGTTTCAACGATGAGCAGTTCTTC,CASSPPGFNDEQFF
TRBV20-1,TRBJ1-2,once,.,TGCAGTGCTAGCCCAGACGGCTACACCTTC,CSASPDGYTF
TRBV7-2,TRBJ1-6,.,TRBD1,TGTGCCAGCAGCCAGTATACCCTTGGACAGGGGAATTCACCCCTCCACTTT,CASSQYTLGQGNSPLHF
TRBV6-4,TRBJ1-1,.,.,TGTGCCAGCAGTTCTCAACCGGGACAGAACACTGAAGCTTTCTTT,CASSSQPGQNTEAFF
TRBV19,TRBJ1-2,.,.,TGTGCCAGTCGAGGGACAAATCCCAACTATGGCTACACCTTC,CASRGTNPNYGYTF
TRBV15,TRBJ2-5,.,TRBD2,TGTGCCACCAGCAGAGATCTCGCCCTAGCGGGGGGGAAAGAGACCCAGTACTTC,CATSRDLALAGGKETQYF
TRBV7-2,TRBJ1-3,once,.,TGTGCCAGCAGCACCCCCTCTGGAAACACCATATATTTT,CASSTPSGNTIYF
TRBV3-1/TRBV3-2,TRBJ1-5,medium-sized,TRBD1,TGTGCCAGCAGCCAAGACGGGACAGGGGCCCAGCCCCAGCATTTT,CASSQDGTGAQPQHF
TRBV5-8,TRBJ1-2,.,TRBD1,TGTGCCAGCAGCTTGCAGGGGGATGGCTACACCTTC,CASSLQGDGYTF
TRBV28,TRBJ1-5,.,.,TGTGCCAGCAGTTTGTTAGTTCATAGCAATCAGCCCCAGCATTTT,CASSLLVHSNQPQHF
TRBV6-5,TRBJ1-1,few,.,TGTGCCAGCAGGGGGCTGACGAACACTGAAGCTTTCTTT,CASRGLTNTEAFF
TRBV5-1,TRBJ2-1,.,.,TGCGCCAGCAGCTTGGAGGGTCGGGGGGCCTTGGATGAGCAGTTCTTC,CASSLEGRGALDEQFF
TRBV19,TRBJ2-2,.,TRBD1,TGTGCCAGTAGTAGACAGGGGTACGGGGAGCTGTTTTTT,CASSRQGYGELFF
TRBV6-4,TRBJ1-2,.,TRBD1,TGTGCCAGCAGTGACCCCGGGACAGGGCCTAACTATGGCTACACCTTC,CASSDPGTGPNYGYTF
TRBV6-6,TRBJ2-7,.,TRBD2,TGTGCCAGCAGTTCGAGAATAGCGGGCCTCTACGAGCAGTACTTC,CASSSRIAGLYEQYF
TRBV6-1,TRBJ1-1,.,.,TGTGCCAGCAGTGAAGATTGGGCTGAAGCTTTCTTT,CASSEDWAEAFF
TRBV6-5,TRBJ1-6,.,TRBD1,TGTGCCAGCAGAGGAGACAGGGGAGAAAATTCACCCCTCCACTTT,CASRGDRGENSPLHF
TRBV6-5,TRBJ2-5,.,.,TGTGCCAGCAACCAACAGGGGAGGGAGACCCAGTACTTC,CASNQQGRETQYF
TRBV28,TRBJ1-2,.,.,TGTGCCAGCAGTTTAAGTCGGGGCTACACCTTC,CASSLSRGYTF
TRBV6-5,TRBJ1-5,.,.,TGTGCCAGCAATCGAATCGGGAGACAGCCCCAGCATTTT,CASNRIGRQPQHF
TRBV7-2,TRBJ2-2,once,TRBD1,TGTGCCAGCAGCCCCCGGACAGGGATGATCGGGGAGCTGTTTTTT,CASSPRTGMIGELFF